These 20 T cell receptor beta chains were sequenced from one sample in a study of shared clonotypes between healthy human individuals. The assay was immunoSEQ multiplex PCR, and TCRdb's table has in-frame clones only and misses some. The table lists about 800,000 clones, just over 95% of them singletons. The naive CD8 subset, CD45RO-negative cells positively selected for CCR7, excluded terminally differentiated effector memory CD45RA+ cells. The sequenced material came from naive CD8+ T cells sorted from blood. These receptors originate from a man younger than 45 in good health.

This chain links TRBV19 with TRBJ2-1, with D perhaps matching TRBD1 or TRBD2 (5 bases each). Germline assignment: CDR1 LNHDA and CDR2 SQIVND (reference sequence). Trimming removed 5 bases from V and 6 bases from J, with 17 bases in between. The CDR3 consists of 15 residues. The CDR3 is CASSLAGTPANEQFF. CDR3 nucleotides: TGTGCCAGTAGTTTAGCCGGGACCCCCGCCAATGAGCAGTTCTTC.

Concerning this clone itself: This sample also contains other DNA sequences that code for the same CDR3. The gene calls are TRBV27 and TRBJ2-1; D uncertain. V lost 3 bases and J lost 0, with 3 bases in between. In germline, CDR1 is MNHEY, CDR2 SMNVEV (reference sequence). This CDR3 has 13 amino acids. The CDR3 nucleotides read TGTGCCAGCAGTTTCGGCTCCTACAATGAGCAGTTCTTC. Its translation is CASSFGSYNEQFF.

CDR3: CASSLLADPYNEQFF. Written as DNA, the CDR3 is TGTGCCAGCAGCCTACTAGCGGACCCCTACAATGAGCAGTTCTTC. The chain employs TRBV14 and TRBJ2-1; 8 bases are a match to TRBD2. CDR1 SGHDN and CDR2 FVKESK come from the germline V gene. This CDR3 has 15 amino acids. Trimming at V came to 4 bases and at J to 2 bases, leaving 4 bases not matched to a gene.

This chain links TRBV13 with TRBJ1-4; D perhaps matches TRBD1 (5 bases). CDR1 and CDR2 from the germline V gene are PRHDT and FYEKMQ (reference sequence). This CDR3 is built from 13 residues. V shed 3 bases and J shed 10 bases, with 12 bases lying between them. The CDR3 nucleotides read TGTGCCAGCAGCTTTGGGACTGTTGGAAAACTGTTTTTT. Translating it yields CASSFGTVGKLFF.

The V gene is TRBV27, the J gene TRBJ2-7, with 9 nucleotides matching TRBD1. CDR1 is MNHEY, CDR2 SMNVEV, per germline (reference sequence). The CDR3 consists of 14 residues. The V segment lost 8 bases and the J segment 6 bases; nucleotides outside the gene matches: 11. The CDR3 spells CASRPWTGVSEQYF. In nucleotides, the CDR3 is TGTGCCAGCCGACCCTGGACAGGGGTTTCCGAGCAGTACTTC.

In nucleotides, the CDR3 is TGTGCCAGCAGGCGTGGACAGGGGGCCGCTGAAGCTTTCTTT. It is translated as CASRRGQGAAEAFF. The chain employs TRBV27 and TRBJ1-1; 11 bases line up with TRBD1. The V segment lost 6 bases and the J segment 6 bases; nucleotides outside the gene matches: 6. The germline V gene has CDR1 MNHEY and CDR2 SMNVEV (reference sequence). The CDR3 loop spans 14 amino acids.

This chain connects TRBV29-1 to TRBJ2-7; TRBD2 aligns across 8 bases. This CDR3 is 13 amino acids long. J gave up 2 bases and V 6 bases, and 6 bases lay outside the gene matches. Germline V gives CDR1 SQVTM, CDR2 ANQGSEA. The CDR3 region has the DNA TGCAGCGTCTACTCGGGACTAGCCTACGAGCAGTACTTC. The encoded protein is CSVYSGLAYEQYF.

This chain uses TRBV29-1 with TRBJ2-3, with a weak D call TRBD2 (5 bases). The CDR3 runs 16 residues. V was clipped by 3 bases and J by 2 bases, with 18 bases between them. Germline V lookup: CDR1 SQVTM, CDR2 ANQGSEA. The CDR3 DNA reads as TGCAGCGTTGACCCTTCACTAGTGCCCGACACAGATACGCAGTATTTT. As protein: CSVDPSLVPDTDTQYF.

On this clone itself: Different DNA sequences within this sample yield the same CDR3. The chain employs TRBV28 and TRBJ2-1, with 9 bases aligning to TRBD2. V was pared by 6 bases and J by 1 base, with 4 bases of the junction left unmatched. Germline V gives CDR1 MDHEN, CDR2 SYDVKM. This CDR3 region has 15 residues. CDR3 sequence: CASSVLAGSYNEQFF. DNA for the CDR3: TGTGCCAGCAGCGTTCTAGCGGGATCCTACAATGAGCAGTTCTTC. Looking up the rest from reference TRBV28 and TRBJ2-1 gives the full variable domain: DVKVTQSSRYLVKRTGEKVFLECVQDMDHENMFWYRQDPGLGLRLIYFSYDVKMKEKGDIPEGYSVSREKKERFSLILESASTNQTSMYLCASSVLAGSYNEQFFGPGTRLTVL.

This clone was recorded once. The CDR3 DNA is TGCAGCGTTGAGTGGGACAAAGAGACCCAGTACTTC. Amino acid sequence: CSVEWDKETQYF. The chain carries TRBV29-1 and TRBJ2-5; D perhaps matches TRBD1 (6 bases). Trimming pared 3 bases from V and 3 bases from J, leaving 8 bases between. The germline V gene has CDR1 SQVTM and CDR2 ANQGSEA. This CDR3 has 12 residues. The full variable domain, completed using reference TRBV29-1 and TRBJ2-5, is SAVISQKPSRDICQRGTSLTIQCQVDSQVTMMFWYRQQPGQSLTLIATANQGSEATYESGFVIDKFPISRPNLTFSTLTVSNMSPEDSSIYLCSVEWDKETQYFGPGTRLLVL.

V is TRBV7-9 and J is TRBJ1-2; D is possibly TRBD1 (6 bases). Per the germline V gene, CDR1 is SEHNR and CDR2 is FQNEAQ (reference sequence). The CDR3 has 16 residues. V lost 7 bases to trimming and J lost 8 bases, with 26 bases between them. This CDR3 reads CASTNGGLGAPRGYTF. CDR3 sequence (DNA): TGTGCCAGCACTAACGGCGGGCTGGGGGCGCCGCGGGGCTACACCTTC. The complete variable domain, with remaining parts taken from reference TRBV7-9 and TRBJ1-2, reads DTGVSQNPRHKITKRGQNVTFRCDPISEHNRLYWYRQTLGQGPEFLTYFQNEAQLEKSRLLSDRFSAERPKGSFSTLEIQRTEQGDSAMYLCASTNGGLGAPRGYTFGSGTRLTVV.

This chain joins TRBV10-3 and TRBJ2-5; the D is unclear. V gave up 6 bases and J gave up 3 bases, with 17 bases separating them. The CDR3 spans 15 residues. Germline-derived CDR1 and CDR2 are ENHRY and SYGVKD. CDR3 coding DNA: TGTGCCATCAGCGATTACGGTGATGAAAAAGAGACCCAGTACTTC. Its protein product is CAISDYGDEKETQYF.

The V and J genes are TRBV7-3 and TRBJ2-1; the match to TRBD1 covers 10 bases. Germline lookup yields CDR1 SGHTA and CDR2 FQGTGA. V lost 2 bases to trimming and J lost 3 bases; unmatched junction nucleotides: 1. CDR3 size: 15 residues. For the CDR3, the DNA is TGTGCCAGCAGCTTAGGACAGGGGGTCTACAATGAGCAGTTCTTC. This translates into CASSLGQGVYNEQFF.

This CDR3 reads CASSLGQSSTDTQYF. CDR3 bases: TGTGCCAGCAGCTTGGGGCAGTCTTCCACAGATACGCAGTATTTT. The chain couples TRBV5-8 to TRBJ2-3; D unclear. The germline V gene encodes CDR1 SGHTS and CDR2 YDEGEE. This CDR3 has 15 amino acids. V was clipped by 0 bases and J by 2 bases, with 10 bases between them.

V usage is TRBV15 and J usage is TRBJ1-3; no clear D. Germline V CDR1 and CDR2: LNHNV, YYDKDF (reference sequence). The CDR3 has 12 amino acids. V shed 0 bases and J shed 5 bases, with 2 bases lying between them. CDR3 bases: TGTGCCACCAGCAGAGACAGAAACACCATATATTTT. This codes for CATSRDRNTIYF.

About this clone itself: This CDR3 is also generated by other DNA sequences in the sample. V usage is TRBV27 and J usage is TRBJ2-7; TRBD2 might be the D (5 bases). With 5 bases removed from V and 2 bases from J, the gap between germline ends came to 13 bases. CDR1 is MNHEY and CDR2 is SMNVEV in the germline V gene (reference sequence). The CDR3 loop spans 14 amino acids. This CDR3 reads CASSPTSGTYEQYF. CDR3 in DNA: TGTGCCAGCAGTCCAACCTCGGGGACCTACGAGCAGTACTTC.

The CDR3: CASSPSQGSRNTIYF. The CDR3 coding sequence is TGCGCCAGCAGCCCATCACAGGGGAGCCGGAACACCATATATTTT. This chain uses TRBV5-1 with TRBJ1-3; 7 bases fit TRBD1. The CDR3 is 15 residues long. CDR1 SGHRS and CDR2 YFSETQ come from the germline V gene. Germline trimming cut 4 bases from V and 7 bases from J; bases unmatched to any gene: 11.

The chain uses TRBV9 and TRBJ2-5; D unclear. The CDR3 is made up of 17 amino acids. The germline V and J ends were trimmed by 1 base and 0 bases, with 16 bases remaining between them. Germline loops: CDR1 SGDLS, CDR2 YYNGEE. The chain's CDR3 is CASSVNDPRLDQETQYF. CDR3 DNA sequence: TGTGCCAGCAGCGTAAACGATCCCCGACTTGACCAAGAGACCCAGTACTTC.

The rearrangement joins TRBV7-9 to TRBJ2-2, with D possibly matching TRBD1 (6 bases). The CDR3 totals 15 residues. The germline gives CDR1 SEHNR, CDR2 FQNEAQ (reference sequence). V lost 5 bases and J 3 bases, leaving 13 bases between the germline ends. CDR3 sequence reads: CASSSRTAYTGELFF. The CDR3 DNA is TGTGCCAGCAGCAGTCGGACAGCCTACACCGGGGAGCTGTTTTTT.

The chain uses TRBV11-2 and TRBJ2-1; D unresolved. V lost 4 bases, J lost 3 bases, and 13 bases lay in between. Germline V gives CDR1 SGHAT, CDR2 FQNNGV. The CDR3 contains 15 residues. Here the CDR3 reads CASSSDEDYYNEQFF. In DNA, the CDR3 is TGTGCCAGCAGCTCAGACGAAGATTACTACAATGAGCAGTTCTTC.